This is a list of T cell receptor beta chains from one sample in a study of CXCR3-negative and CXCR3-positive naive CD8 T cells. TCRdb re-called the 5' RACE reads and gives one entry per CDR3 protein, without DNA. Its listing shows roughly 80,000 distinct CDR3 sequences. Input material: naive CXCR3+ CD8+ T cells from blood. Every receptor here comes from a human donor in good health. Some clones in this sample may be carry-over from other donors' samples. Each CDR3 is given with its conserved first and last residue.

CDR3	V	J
CASSQLAGIYEQYF	TRBV28	TRBJ2-7
CATEGGGNYEQYF	TRBV28	TRBJ2-7
CSVGGSNYGYTF	TRBV29-1	TRBJ1-2
CASSQDQGLYGGELFF	TRBV4-3	TRBJ2-2
CASSSRDRRHNEQFF	TRBV5-1	TRBJ2-1
CASSLDSPPGEAFF	TRBV7-2	TRBJ1-1
CASSSLAGPTDTQYF	TRBV5-5	TRBJ2-3
CSVATVGYEQYF	TRBV29-1	TRBJ2-7
CASSYRGADAFF	TRBV5-1	TRBJ1-1
CASSLGQTTGELFF	TRBV5-4	TRBJ2-2